The entry below gives a single T cell receptor beta chain sequence along with its context. This entry belongs to a study of blood T cells in healthy people across ages. Germline CDR1 reads ENHRY; CDR2 reads SYGVKD. The CDR3 extends over 13 amino acids. The V and J ends lost 3 bases and 5 bases respectively, with 11 bases between them. Sample-barcoded 5' priming and a J-beta primer mix drove a second PCR of roughly 7 to 11 cycles. TCRdb passed the 5' RACE reads through MiXCR, listing each CDR3 protein once. The table records fewer than 1,200,000 distinct CDR3 sequences, around 25% of them present only once. The donors, all healthy, were Caucasians living in Russia, aged roughly 6 to 100. This sample was shared with a second study, whose subject was T cells of mothers and their children. That investigation notes: The yield was over 9.5 million TCR beta CDR3 reads from each mother and a few million from each child.

Material for sequencing was blood. The clonotype comes from a girl aged 2-10 years in good health. The J gene is TRBJ2-7, the V gene TRBV10-3, with D possibly matching TRBD1 (5 bases). CDR3 protein: CAISERQNNEQYF. DNA of the CDR3: TGTGCCATCAGTGAAAGACAGAACAACGAGCAGTACTTC.